The 23 T cell receptor beta chains given below trace back to one sample, sequenced in a study of technical replicates of blood from several donors. The data were produced by immunoSEQ multiplex PCR, yet TCRdb's version contains in-frame clones alone and is incomplete. The top ten hold around 4% of the sample, which has under 75,000 clones, 80% to 95% seen once. Sequencing input: PBMCs. The origin of the receptors is a human donor in good health. Some clones in this sample may be carry-over from other donors' samples.

The V call is TRBV7-9, the J call TRBJ2-7; TRBD1 is a possible D gene (6 bases). V was cut by 3 bases and J by 3 bases, with 12 bases left in between. The CDR3 has 14 residues. In germline, CDR1 is SEHNR, CDR2 FQNEAQ (reference sequence). CDR3 DNA: TGTGCCAGCAGCTTCCAGGACAGACACTACGAGCAGTACTTC. Translation: CASSFQDRHYEQYF.

The V call is TRBV6-5, the J call TRBJ2-2, with 9 bases fitting TRBD2. V gave up 5 bases and J gave up 3 bases; unmatched junction bases: 4. Germline V lookup: CDR1 MNHEY, CDR2 SVGAGI. The CDR3 is made up of 15 amino acids. The CDR3 spells CASSIAGAYTGELFF. CDR3 sequence (DNA): TGTGCCAGCAGTATAGCGGGAGCTTACACCGGGGAGCTGTTTTTT.

The V and J genes are TRBV7-8 and TRBJ1-2; TRBD1 matches at 7 bases. J was trimmed by 6 bases and V by 2 bases; bases with no gene match: 6. The V gene's germline CDR1 is SGHVS and CDR2 FQNEAQ. This CDR3 has 14 residues. As DNA, the CDR3 is TGTGCCAGCAGCTTAAACAGGGGAGTAGATGGCTACACCTTC. Its translation is CASSLNRGVDGYTF.

The chain employs TRBV4-2 and TRBJ2-2; 10 nucleotides match TRBD2. CDR3 length: 16 residues. V shed 1 base and J 6 bases; nucleotides not matched to a gene: 5. Germline V gene data show CDR1 as LGHNA and CDR2 as YNFKEQ. This CDR3 is CASSQGGLAYPGELFF. The CDR3 nucleotides read TGTGCCAGCAGCCAAGGGGGACTAGCGTATCCCGGGGAGCTGTTTTTT.

This chain uses TRBV6-5 with TRBJ1-2, with D unclear. The CDR3 runs 15 residues. Trimming took off 5 bases at V and 4 bases at J, with 17 bases between the two ends. Germline CDR1 reads MNHEY; CDR2 reads SVGAGI. CDR3 region: CASSREGRFGYGYTF. DNA for the CDR3: TGTGCCAGCAGTCGAGAGGGTCGGTTTGGCTATGGCTACACCTTC.

J is TRBJ1-5 and V is TRBV19, with TRBD1 matching over 8 bases. Germline V CDR1 and CDR2: LNHDA, SQIVND (reference sequence). CDR3 size: 14 residues. Trimming took 3 bases from V and 7 from J; bases not matched to a gene: 5. CDR3 nucleotides: TGTGCCAGTAGTATCGACAGGGGAAACCAGCCCCAGCATTTT. It translates to CASSIDRGNQPQHF.

V usage is TRBV5-1 and J usage is TRBJ2-6; the match to TRBD1 covers 9 bases. V lost 4 bases to trimming and J lost 0 bases; unmatched junction nucleotides: 8. This CDR3 region has 18 residues. The V gene's germline CDR1 is SGHRS and CDR2 YFSETQ. As DNA, the CDR3 is TGCGCCAGCAGCCAGGACAGGGGAAGACTCTCTGGGGCCAACGTCCTGACTTTC. This codes for CASSQDRGRLSGANVLTF.

The genes are TRBV6-4 and TRBJ2-3; 11 positions agree with TRBD2. The germline CDR1 and CDR2 sequences are MRHNA and SNTAGT. V shed 4 bases, J shed 11 bases, and the junction held 11 bases outside the gene matches. The CDR3 sequence is 15 residues long. CDR3: CASSAGTSGDRGQYF. For the CDR3, the DNA is TGTGCCAGCAGTGCAGGGACTAGCGGAGACCGGGGGCAGTATTTT.

The chain links TRBV6-1 to TRBJ2-7; 7 bases are shared with TRBD1. Per the germline V gene, CDR1 is MNHNS and CDR2 is SASEGT. This CDR3 has 14 amino acids. V dropped 6 bases and J dropped 3; count of bases not matched to a gene: 8. For the CDR3, the DNA is TGTGCCAGCAGGGTCGGGACAGCCAACTACGAGCAGTACTTC. Its protein is CASRVGTANYEQYF.

CDR3 sequence reads: CASSLRGAGAGELFF. Here the CDR3 DNA reads TGTGCCAGCAGCCTCCGGGGGGCCGGGGCCGGGGAGCTGTTTTTT. V gene TRBV6-5 combines with J gene TRBJ2-2; TRBD2 is a possible D gene (7 bases). The CDR3 has 15 amino acids. V dropped 6 bases and J dropped 6 bases, with 17 bases sitting between them. CDR1 and CDR2 from the germline V gene are MNHEY and SVGAGI.

This chain links TRBV5-1 with TRBJ2-7, with D possibly matching TRBD2 (5 bases). V gave up 0 bases and J gave up 6 bases, with 16 bases separating them. The germline gives CDR1 SGHRS, CDR2 YFSETQ. The CDR3 consists of 15 residues. CDR3 sequence (DNA): TGCGCCAGCAGCTTGGCCGGGGTGGAGGCTGGCGAGCAGTACTTC. This encodes CASSLAGVEAGEQYF.

The chain has TRBV6-5 and TRBJ2-2; 7 positions match TRBD1. The CDR3 is 14 residues long. The trim removed 4 bases at V and 5 bases at J, leaving 4 bases unmatched. In germline, CDR1 is MNHEY, CDR2 SVGAGI. This CDR3 reads CASSFQTGTGELFF. DNA of the CDR3: TGTGCCAGCAGTTTCCAGACAGGGACCGGGGAGCTGTTTTTT.

This chain uses TRBV5-6 with TRBJ1-1; 8 positions agree with TRBD1. From germline, CDR1 is SGHDT and CDR2 YYEEEE. The CDR3 loop spans 14 amino acids. J lost 6 bases, V lost 4 bases, and 8 bases had no gene match. DNA of the CDR3: TGTGCCAGCAGCATACGACAGGGGCACGCTGAAGCTTTCTTT. The encoded protein is CASSIRQGHAEAFF.

This clone was seen more than once but under ten times. V gene TRBV10-3 combines with J gene TRBJ1-2; the D is unclear. V dropped 4 bases and J dropped 7 bases, with 10 bases sitting between them. Germline V gene lookup returns CDR1 ENHRY and CDR2 SYGVKD. The CDR3 loop spans 12 amino acids. The CDR3 spells CAISGAAGGYTF. The DNA of the CDR3 is TGTGCCATCAGTGGTGCTGCGGGTGGCTACACCTTC.

The chain has TRBV10-3 and TRBJ1-1; 8 bases fit TRBD1. CDR1 ENHRY and CDR2 SYGVKD come from the germline V gene. This CDR3 has 15 amino acids. The junction had 4 bases not matched to a gene; V was cut back by 0 bases and J by 4 bases. Here the CDR3 reads CAISESQGAGTEAFF. The DNA of the CDR3 is TGTGCCATCAGTGAGTCGCAGGGGGCCGGCACTGAAGCTTTCTTT.

This clone was counted a single time. This sequence joins TRBV4-3 and TRBJ1-6, with TRBD1 identical over 7 bases. V shed 4 bases and J 7 bases; nucleotides not matched to a gene: 7. Germline V gene sequence: CDR1 LGHNA, CDR2 YSLEER. The CDR3 contains 15 residues. CDR3 DNA sequence: TGCGCCAGCAGCCTTCAGACAGGGCAGAATTCACCCCTCCACTTT. Residues: CASSLQTGQNSPLHF.

This clone has a single count. The CDR3 reads CASRKPGQGAVQPQHF. For the CDR3, the DNA is TGTGCCAGCAGAAAACCTGGACAGGGGGCCGTTCAGCCCCAGCATTTT. The chain is built from TRBV5-8 and TRBJ1-5; 11 bases fit TRBD1. Looked up from germline, CDR1 is SGHTS and CDR2 is YDEGEE. CDR3 length: 16 residues. V was pared by 5 bases and J by 6 bases, with 10 bases of the junction left unmatched.

This clone was seen just once. This chain links TRBV7-2 with TRBJ2-4; 10 bases map to TRBD1. V lost 6 bases to trimming and J lost 7 bases; unmatched junction nucleotides: 12. CDR3 length equals 16 residues. The germline V gene has CDR1 SGHTA and CDR2 FQGNSA. This CDR3 is CASSPRDRGLGNIQYF. The CDR3 region has the DNA TGTGCCAGCAGTCCCCGGGACAGGGGTTTAGGGAACATTCAGTACTTC.

The J gene is TRBJ2-5, the V gene TRBV7-9; a possible D gene is TRBD2 (6 bases). The CDR3 loop spans 16 amino acids. Germline CDR1 and CDR2: SEHNR and FQNEAQ (reference sequence). Trimming removed 2 bases from V and 0 bases from J, with 13 bases in between. CDR3 nucleotide sequence: TGTGCCAGCAGCTTATTAGGGACTGTGTACCAAGAGACCCAGTACTTC. Translating it yields CASSLLGTVYQETQYF. The full variable domain, in which reference TRBV7-9 and TRBJ2-5 provide the parts outside the CDR3, is DTGVSQNPRHKITKRGQNVTFRCDPISEHNRLYWYRQTLGQGPEFLTYFQNEAQLEKSRLLSDRFSAERPKGSFSTLEIQRTEQGDSAMYLCASSLLGTVYQETQYFGPGTRLLVL.

The gene calls are TRBV30 and TRBJ2-1; D perhaps matches TRBD1 (6 bases). Trimming shortened V by 1 base and J by 4 bases, and 20 bases separated the two germline ends. The CDR3 covers 17 residues. Germline loops: CDR1 GTSNPN, CDR2 SVGIG (reference sequence). CDR3 DNA sequence: TGTGCCTGGAGTGGGAAGAAACAGGGCGAACGATACAATGAGCAGTTCTTC. Translating it yields CAWSGKKQGERYNEQFF.

V is TRBV5-4 and J is TRBJ2-2; D might be TRBD2 (7 bases). The CDR3 is 14 amino acids. The V gene lost 5 bases and the J gene lost 7 bases, with 15 bases spanning the gap. CDR1 and CDR2 from the germline V gene are SGHNT and YYREEE (reference sequence). CDR3 coding DNA: TGTGCCAGCAGTGTCCGGGGGGCTGGCGGGGAGCTGTTTTTT. It is translated as CASSVRGAGGELFF.

This clone was detected only once. The chain joins TRBV18 to TRBJ2-7, with a possible D match to TRBD1 (6 bases). The germline V and J ends were trimmed by 3 bases and 3 bases, with 9 bases remaining between them. In germline, CDR1 is KGHSH, CDR2 LQKENI. This CDR3 is built from 13 residues. CDR3 DNA sequence: TGTGCCAGCTCACCCGACAGGAGCTACGAGCAGTACTTC. It codes for CASSPDRSYEQYF.

V and J are TRBV5-1 and TRBJ2-7, with no clear D. The CDR3 extends over 13 amino acids. CDR1 and CDR2 from the germline V gene are SGHRS and YFSETQ. Between the trimmed V and J ends, which lost 2 bases and 2 bases, there was a span of 8 bases. CDR3 bases: TGCGCCAGCAGCTTACCGAGCACCTACGAGCAGTACTTC. Protein sequence: CASSLPSTYEQYF. The variable domain in full, with the rest retrieved from reference TRBV5-1 and TRBJ2-7, is KAGVTQTPRYLIKTRGQQVTLSCSPISGHRSVSWYQQTPGQGLQFLFEYFSETQRNKGNFPGRFSGRQFSNSRSEMNVSTLELGDSALYLCASSLPSTYEQYFGPGTRLTVT.